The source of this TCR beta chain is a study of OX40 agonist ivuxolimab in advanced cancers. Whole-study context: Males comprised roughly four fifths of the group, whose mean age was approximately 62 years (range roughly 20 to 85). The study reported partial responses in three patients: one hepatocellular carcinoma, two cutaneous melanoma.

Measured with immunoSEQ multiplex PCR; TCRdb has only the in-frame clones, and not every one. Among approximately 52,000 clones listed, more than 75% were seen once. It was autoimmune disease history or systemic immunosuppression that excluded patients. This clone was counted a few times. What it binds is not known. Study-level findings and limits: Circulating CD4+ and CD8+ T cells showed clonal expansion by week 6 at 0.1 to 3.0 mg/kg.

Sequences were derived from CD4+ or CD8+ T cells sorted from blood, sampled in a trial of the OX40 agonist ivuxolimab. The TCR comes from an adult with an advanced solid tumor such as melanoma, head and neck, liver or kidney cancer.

The CDR3: CASRAPGGTEAFF. The CDR3 DNA reads as TGTGCCAGCAGAGCCCCGGGGGGGACGGAAGCTTTCTTT. The chain joins TRBV2 to TRBJ1-1; TRBD1 might be the D (5 bases). Germline-derived CDR1 and CDR2 are SNHLY and FYNNEI. Trimming removed 6 bases from V and 8 bases from J, with 16 bases in between. This CDR3 contains 13 residues. Full variable domain (missing parts from reference TRBV2 and TRBJ1-1): EPEVTQTPSHQVTQMGQEVILRCVPISNHLYFYWYRQILGQKVEFLVSFYNNEISEKSEIFDDQFSVERPDGSNFTLKIRSTKLEDSAMYFCASRAPGGTEAFFGQGTRLTVV.